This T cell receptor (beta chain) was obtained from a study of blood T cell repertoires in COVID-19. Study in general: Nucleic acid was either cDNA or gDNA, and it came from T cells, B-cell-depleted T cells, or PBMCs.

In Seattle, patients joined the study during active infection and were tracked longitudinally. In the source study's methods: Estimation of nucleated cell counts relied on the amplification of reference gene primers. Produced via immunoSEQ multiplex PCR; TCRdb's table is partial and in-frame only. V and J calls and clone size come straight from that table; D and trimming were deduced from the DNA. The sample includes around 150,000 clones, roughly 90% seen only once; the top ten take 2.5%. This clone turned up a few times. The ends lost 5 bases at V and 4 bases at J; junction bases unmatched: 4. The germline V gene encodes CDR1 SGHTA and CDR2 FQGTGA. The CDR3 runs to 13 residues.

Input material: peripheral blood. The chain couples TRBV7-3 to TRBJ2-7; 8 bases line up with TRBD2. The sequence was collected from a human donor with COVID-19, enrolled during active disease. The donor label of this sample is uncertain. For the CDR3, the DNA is TGTGCCAGCAGCCAAACTAGCGGATACGAGCAGTACTTC. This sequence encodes CASSQTSGYEQYF.